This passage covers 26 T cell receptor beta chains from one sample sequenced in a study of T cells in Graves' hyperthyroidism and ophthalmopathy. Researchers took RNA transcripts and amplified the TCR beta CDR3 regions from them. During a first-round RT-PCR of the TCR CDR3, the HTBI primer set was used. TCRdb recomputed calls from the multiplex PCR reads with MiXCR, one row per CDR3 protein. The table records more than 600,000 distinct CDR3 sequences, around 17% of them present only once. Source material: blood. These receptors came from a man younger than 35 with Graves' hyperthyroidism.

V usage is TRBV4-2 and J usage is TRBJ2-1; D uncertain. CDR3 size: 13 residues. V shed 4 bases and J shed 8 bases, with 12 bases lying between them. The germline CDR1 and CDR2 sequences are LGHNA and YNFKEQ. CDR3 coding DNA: TGTGCCAGCAGCCGGTTGGGGTTTGATGAGCAGTTCTTC. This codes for CASSRLGFDEQFF.

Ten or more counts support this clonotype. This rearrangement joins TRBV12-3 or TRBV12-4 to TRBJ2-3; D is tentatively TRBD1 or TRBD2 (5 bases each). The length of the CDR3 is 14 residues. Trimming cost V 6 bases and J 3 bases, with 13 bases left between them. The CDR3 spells CASSPVGVTDTQYF. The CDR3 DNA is TGTGCCAGCAGCCCCGTGGGGGTGACAGATACGCAGTATTTT.

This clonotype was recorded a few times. The CDR3 loop is CASSQEGWDEQYF. In DNA, the CDR3 is TGTGCCAGCAGCCAGGAGGGTTGGGACGAGCAGTACTTC. The chain uses TRBV14 and TRBJ2-7; weak D call: TRBD2 (6 bases). CDR3 length: 13 residues. V was shortened by 3 bases and J by 5 bases, with 11 bases between the two germline ends. CDR1 and CDR2 from the germline V gene are SGHDN and FVKESK.

CDR3 sequence: CASSFTVAKNIQYF. The CDR3 nucleotides are TGTGCCAGCAGTTTTACAGTAGCCAAAAACATTCAGTACTTC. The gene calls are TRBV27 and TRBJ2-4; D gene uncertain. Germline values: CDR1 MNHEY, CDR2 SMNVEV (reference sequence). The V end lost 3 bases, the J end lost 0 bases, and 6 bases lay between the germline ends. CDR3 size: 14 residues.

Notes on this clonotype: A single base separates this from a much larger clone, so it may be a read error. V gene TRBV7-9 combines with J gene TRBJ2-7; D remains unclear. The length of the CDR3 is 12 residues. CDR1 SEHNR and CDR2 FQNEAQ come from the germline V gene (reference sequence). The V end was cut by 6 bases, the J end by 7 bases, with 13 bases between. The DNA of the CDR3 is TGTGCCAGCAGAACCCATATGGAGGAGCAGTACTTC. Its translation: CASRTHMEEQYF.

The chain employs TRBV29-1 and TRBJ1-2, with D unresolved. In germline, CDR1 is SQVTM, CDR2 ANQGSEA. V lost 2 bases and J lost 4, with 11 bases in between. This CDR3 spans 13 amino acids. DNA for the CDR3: TGCAGCGTTGAATATTTGTATAGCTATGGCTACACCTTC. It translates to CSVEYLYSYGYTF.

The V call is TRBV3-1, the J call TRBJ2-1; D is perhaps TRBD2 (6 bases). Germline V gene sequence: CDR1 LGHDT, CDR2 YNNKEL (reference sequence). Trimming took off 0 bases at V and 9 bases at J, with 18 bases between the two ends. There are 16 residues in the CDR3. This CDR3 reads CASSQDRGSGRAEQFF. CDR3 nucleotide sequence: TGTGCCAGCAGCCAAGATCGGGGTAGCGGCAGGGCTGAGCAGTTCTTC.

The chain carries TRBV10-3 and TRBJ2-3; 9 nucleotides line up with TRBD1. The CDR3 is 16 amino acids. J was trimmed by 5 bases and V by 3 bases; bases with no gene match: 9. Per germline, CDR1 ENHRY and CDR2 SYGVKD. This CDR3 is CAISENPGQGIDTQYF. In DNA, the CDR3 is TGTGCCATCAGTGAAAACCCGGGACAGGGAATAGATACGCAGTATTTT.

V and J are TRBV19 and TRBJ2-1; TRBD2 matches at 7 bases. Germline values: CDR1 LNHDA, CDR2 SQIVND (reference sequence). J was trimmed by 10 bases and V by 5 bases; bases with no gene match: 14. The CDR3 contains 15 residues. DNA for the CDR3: TGTGCCAGTAGTGCTGTGGGGGAGGGCCTGGGAGAGCAGTTCTTC. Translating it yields CASSAVGEGLGEQFF.

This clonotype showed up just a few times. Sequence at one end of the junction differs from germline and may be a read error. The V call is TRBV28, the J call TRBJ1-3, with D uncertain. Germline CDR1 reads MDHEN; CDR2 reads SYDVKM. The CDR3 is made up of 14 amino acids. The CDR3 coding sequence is TGTGCCAGCAGTACCCGGAGAGCTGGAAACACCATGTATTTT. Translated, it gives CASSTRRAGNTMYF.

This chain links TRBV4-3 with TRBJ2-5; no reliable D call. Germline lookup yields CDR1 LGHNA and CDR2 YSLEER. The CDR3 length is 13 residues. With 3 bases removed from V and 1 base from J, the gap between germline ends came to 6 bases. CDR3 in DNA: TGCGCCAGCAGCCATGAATTCCAAGAGACCCAGTACTTC. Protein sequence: CASSHEFQETQYF.

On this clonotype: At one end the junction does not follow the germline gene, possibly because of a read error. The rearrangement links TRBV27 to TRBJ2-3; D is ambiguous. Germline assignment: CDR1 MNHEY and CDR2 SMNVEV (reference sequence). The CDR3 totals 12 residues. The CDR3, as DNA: TGTGCCAGCAGTCCAAACACAGATACGCTGTATTTT. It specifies CASSPNTDTLYF.

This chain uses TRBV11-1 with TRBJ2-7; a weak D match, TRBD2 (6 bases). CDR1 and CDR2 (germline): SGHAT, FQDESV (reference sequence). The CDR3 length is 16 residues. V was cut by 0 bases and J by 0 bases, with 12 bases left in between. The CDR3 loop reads CASSLARGIPSYEQYF. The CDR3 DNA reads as TGTGCCAGCAGCTTAGCCCGGGGGATACCCTCCTACGAGCAGTACTTC.

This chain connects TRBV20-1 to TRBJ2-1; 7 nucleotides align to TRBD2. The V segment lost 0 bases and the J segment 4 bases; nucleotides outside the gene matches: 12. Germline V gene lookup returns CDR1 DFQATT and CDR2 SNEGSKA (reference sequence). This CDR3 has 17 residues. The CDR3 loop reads CSARDIRGLPPYNEQFF. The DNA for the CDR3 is TGCAGTGCTAGAGATATACGGGGACTACCTCCTTACAATGAGCAGTTCTTC.

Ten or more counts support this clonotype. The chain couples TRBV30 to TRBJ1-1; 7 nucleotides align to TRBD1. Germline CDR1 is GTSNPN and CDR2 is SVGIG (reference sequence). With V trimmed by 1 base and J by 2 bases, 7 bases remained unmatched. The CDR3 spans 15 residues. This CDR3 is CAWSAQGSLNTEAFF. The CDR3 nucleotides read TGTGCCTGGAGTGCACAGGGGTCCCTAAACACTGAAGCTTTCTTT.

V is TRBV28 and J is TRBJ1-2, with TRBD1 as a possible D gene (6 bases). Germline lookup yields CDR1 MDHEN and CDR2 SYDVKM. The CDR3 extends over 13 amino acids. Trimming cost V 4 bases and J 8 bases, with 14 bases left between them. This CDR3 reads CASSSQGRPGYTF. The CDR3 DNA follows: TGTGCCAGCAGTTCGCAGGGGCGACCAGGCTACACCTTC.

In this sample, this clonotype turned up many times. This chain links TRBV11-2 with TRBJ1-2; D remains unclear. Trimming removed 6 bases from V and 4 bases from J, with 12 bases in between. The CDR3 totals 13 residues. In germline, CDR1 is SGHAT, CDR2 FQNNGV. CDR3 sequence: CASSQEDGYGYTF. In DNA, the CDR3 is TGTGCCAGCAGTCAAGAGGATGGCTATGGCTACACCTTC.

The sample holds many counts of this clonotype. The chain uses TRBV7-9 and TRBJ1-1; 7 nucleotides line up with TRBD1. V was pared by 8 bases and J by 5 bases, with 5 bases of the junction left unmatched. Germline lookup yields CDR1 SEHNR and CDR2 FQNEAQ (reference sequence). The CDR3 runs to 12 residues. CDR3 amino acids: CASDRVRTEAFF. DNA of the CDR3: TGTGCCAGCGACAGGGTGAGGACTGAAGCTTTCTTT.

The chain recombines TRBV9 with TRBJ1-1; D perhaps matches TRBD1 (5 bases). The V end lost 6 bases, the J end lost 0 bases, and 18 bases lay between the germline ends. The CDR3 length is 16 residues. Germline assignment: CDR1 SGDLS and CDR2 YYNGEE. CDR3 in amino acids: CASNHSTVTMNTEAFF. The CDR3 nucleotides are TGTGCCAGCAACCACTCGACAGTTACGATGAACACTGAAGCTTTCTTT.

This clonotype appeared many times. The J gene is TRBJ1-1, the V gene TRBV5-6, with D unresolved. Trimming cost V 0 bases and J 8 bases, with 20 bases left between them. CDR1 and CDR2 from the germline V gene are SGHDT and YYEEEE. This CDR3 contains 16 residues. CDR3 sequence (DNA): TGTGCCAGCAGCTTGGTGGGTCTCGGGCCAGCCCGAGAAGCTTTCTTT. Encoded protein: CASSLVGLGPAREAFF. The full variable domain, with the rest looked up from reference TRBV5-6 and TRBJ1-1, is DAGVTQSPTHLIKTRGQQVTLRCSPKSGHDTVSWYQQALGQGPQFIFQYYEEEERQRGNFPDRFSGHQFPNYSSELNVNALLLGDSALYLCASSLVGLGPAREAFFGQGTRLTVV.

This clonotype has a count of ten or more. The CDR3: CASSTALTNYGYTF. The DNA for the CDR3 is TGTGCCAGCAGTACGGCTCTGACCAACTATGGCTACACCTTC. The V and J genes are TRBV28 and TRBJ1-2; D gene uncertain. Deletions cut 5 bases from V and 2 bases from J, with 12 bases between. This CDR3 is 14 amino acids long. Germline values: CDR1 MDHEN, CDR2 SYDVKM.

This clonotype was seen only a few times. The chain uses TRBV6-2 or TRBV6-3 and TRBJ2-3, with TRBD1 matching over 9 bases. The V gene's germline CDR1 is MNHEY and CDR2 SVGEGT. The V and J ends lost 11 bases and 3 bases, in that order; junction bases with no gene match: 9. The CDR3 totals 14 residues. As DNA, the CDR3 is TGTGCCGGCAACCTAGGGACAGGGACAGATACGCAGTATTTT. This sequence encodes CAGNLGTGTDTQYF.

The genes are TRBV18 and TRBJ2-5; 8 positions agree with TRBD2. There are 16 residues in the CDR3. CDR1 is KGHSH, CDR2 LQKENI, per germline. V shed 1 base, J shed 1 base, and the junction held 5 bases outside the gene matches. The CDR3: CASSPRGGRSQETQYF. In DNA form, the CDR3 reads TGTGCCAGCTCACCACGTGGCGGGAGGTCCCAAGAGACCCAGTACTTC.

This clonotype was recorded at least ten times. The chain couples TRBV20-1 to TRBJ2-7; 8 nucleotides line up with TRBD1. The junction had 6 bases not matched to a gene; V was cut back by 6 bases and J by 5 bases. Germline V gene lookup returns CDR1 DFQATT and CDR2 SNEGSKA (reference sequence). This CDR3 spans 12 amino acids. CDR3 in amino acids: CSAADRDHEQYF. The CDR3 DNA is TGCAGTGCCGCGGACAGGGACCACGAGCAGTACTTC.

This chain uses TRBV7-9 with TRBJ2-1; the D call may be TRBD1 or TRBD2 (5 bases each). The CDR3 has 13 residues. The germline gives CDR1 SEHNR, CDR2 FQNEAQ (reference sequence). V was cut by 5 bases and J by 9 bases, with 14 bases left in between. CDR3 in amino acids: CASSPGTRREQFF. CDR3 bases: TGTGCCAGCAGCCCCGGGACCAGGCGTGAGCAGTTCTTC.

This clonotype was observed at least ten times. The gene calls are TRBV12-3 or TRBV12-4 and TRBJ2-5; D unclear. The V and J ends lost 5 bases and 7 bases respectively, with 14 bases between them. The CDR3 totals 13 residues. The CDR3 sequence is CASSMRPPGTQYF. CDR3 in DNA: TGTGCCAGCAGTATGCGGCCCCCCGGGACCCAGTACTTC.